The clone carrying this TCR beta chain is a singleton in its sample. J lost 2 bases, V lost 3 bases, and 5 bases had no gene match. Germline lookup yields CDR1 SGHDT and CDR2 YYEEEE. This CDR3 has 17 amino acids. This entry belongs to a study of blood T cell repertoires in COVID-19. Study context: COVID-19 samples from acute and convalescent phases originated in the United States, Italy and Spain.

Authors' data handling: Reference gene primer amplification gave estimated nucleated cell counts. Profiled with immunoSEQ multiplex PCR; TCRdb holds only in-frame clones, not every one. From that table come the V and J calls and clone size; the DNA was used to work out D and trimming. The repertoire holds about 250,000 clones, with under 90% as singletons. Participant ages covered roughly 18 to 89 years across 25 or so US areas. Cohort assignment relied on participant-reported clinical history. V gene TRBV5-6 combines with J gene TRBJ2-1; TRBD2 aligns across 13 bases. Material for sequencing was PBMCs or T cells enriched from blood (not recorded which). This clonotype originated in a man in his forties who had recovered from COVID-19. CDR3 sequence (DNA): TGTGCCAGCAGCTGGGGACTAGCGGGGTCCACCTACAATGAGCAGTTCTTC. This gives the protein CASSWGLAGSTYNEQFF.